The next 13 T cell receptor beta chains were all read from a single sample in a study of cytomegalovirus exposure and HLA in healthy donors. The primer mix had 60 Vbeta and 13 Jbeta primers. The protocol was immunoSEQ multiplex PCR, while the TCRdb copy is restricted to in-frame clones and leaves out a portion. The sample records over 150,000 clones, 80% being singletons. Sequencing was done on a sample of PBMCs. Receptors originate from a boy between 5 and 17 years old in good health and CMV-seronegative.

The rearrangement joins TRBV27 to TRBJ1-2, with D maybe TRBD1 (6 bases). The CDR3 sequence is 14 residues long. Germline CDR1 is MNHEY and CDR2 is SMNVEV (reference sequence). V was trimmed by 5 bases and J by 8 bases, leaving 18 bases between them. The CDR3 loop is CASSAYRDPLGYTF. CDR3 DNA: TGTGCCAGCAGTGCGTACAGGGATCCCCTCGGCTACACCTTC.

The chain recombines TRBV19 with TRBJ1-2; TRBD1 is a possible D gene (6 bases). With 7 bases removed from V and 6 bases from J, the gap between germline ends came to 15 bases. CDR3 length: 13 residues. Germline loops: CDR1 LNHDA, CDR2 SQIVND (reference sequence). DNA of the CDR3: TGTGCCAGTACTACAGGGAGCTTCAATGGCTACACCTTC. It translates to CASTTGSFNGYTF. Full variable domain (remainder filled in from reference TRBV19 and TRBJ1-2): DGGITQSPKYLFRKEGQNVTLSCEQNLNHDAMYWYRQDPGQGLRLIYYSQIVNDFQKGDIAEGYSVSREKKESFPLTVTSAQKNPTAFYLCASTTGSFNGYTFGSGTRLTVV.

There are a few counts of this clone. CDR3 residues: CASSLRGNHQPQHF. The CDR3 nucleotides are TGTGCCAGCAGCTTACGGGGGAACCATCAGCCCCAGCATTTT. The genes are TRBV7-3 and TRBJ1-5; TRBD1 might be the D (5 bases). CDR3 length: 14 amino acids. The germline CDR1 and CDR2 sequences are SGHTA and FQGTGA. V lost 2 bases and J lost 5, with 10 bases in between.

The chain has TRBV11-2 and TRBJ1-4, with TRBD1 identical over 9 bases. After removal of 1 base from V and 12 bases from J, the junction contained 12 bases not matched to a gene. Germline CDR1 and CDR2: SGHAT and FQNNGV. This CDR3 contains 16 residues. The CDR3 coding sequence is TGTGCCAGCAGCTTAGCATACAGGGGGCCTGTTAGGGAACTGTTTTTT. Amino acids: CASSLAYRGPVRELFF.

The chain links TRBV5-6 to TRBJ2-1; D might be TRBD2 (6 bases). The V and J ends lost 0 bases and 12 bases respectively, with 10 bases between them. Germline V gene sequence: CDR1 SGHDT, CDR2 YYEEEE. This CDR3 contains 12 residues. As DNA, the CDR3 is TGTGCCAGCAGCTTGGGGCGGGGTGGGCAGTTCTTC. As protein: CASSLGRGGQFF.

The chain recombines TRBV6-6 with TRBJ2-7, with D possibly matching TRBD1 (7 bases). CDR1 MNHNY and CDR2 SVGAGI come from the germline V gene (reference sequence). V dropped 10 bases and J dropped 2 bases, with 18 bases sitting between them. The CDR3 contains 14 residues. The CDR3: CATQGGSGPYEQYF. CDR3 bases: TGTGCCACCCAGGGGGGTAGCGGCCCCTACGAGCAGTACTTC.

This clone was observed a handful of times. The J gene is TRBJ2-2, the V gene TRBV11-1; 7 bases fit TRBD1. The CDR3 is made up of 17 amino acids. V dropped 5 bases and J dropped 0; count of bases not matched to a gene: 9. Germline CDR1 is SGHAT and CDR2 is FQDESV (reference sequence). CDR3 sequence: CASSRNGQASNTGELFF. For the CDR3, the DNA is TGTGCCAGCAGCCGGAACGGACAGGCCTCGAACACCGGGGAGCTGTTTTTT.

J is TRBJ2-3 and V is TRBV6-5, with 7 bases aligning to TRBD1. This CDR3 comprises 16 residues. Germline CDR1 MNHEY, CDR2 SVGAGI. Trimming took 0 bases from V and 5 from J; bases not matched to a gene: 8. The CDR3 DNA follows: TGTGCCAGCAGTTACTCGAGAGAGGGGGCGCGAGATACGCAGTATTTT. Translation gives CASSYSREGARDTQYF.

This chain connects TRBV11-3 to TRBJ2-7; 7 nucleotides align to TRBD2. Germline V gene data show CDR1 as SGHNT and CDR2 as YENEEA. This CDR3 region has 14 residues. Unmatched junction bases numbered 7, after V lost 2 bases and J lost 6 bases. The chain's CDR3 is CASSLIAGGFEQYF. DNA for the CDR3: TGTGCCAGCAGCTTAATAGCGGGCGGGTTCGAGCAGTACTTC.

The chain uses TRBV10-2 and TRBJ2-1, with TRBD2 matching over 9 bases. Trimming cost V 4 bases and J 1 base; bases outside gene matches: 5. Germline CDR1 reads WSHSY; CDR2 reads SAAADI. The CDR3 totals 16 residues. The CDR3 sequence: CASSGAGGESYNEQFF. The CDR3 coding sequence is TGCGCCAGCAGTGGAGCGGGGGGAGAGTCCTACAATGAGCAGTTCTTC.

DNA for the CDR3: TGTGCCAGCAGCTTGGACAGGGGGCGCGTCACTGAAGCTTTCTTT. This encodes CASSLDRGRVTEAFF. This chain joins TRBV5-6 and TRBJ1-1; 9 bases match TRBD1. V dropped 0 bases and J dropped 4; count of bases not matched to a gene: 4. The CDR3 consists of 15 residues. CDR1 and CDR2 from the germline V gene are SGHDT and YYEEEE.

The V call is TRBV5-5, the J call TRBJ2-7; 9 nucleotides align to TRBD1. The CDR3 spans 13 residues. V shed 7 bases, J shed 6 bases, and the junction held 8 bases outside the gene matches. Germline V gene lookup returns CDR1 SGHKS and CDR2 YYEKEE (reference sequence). CDR3 nucleotide sequence: TGTGCCAGCGTGGGACAGGGATTCCCCGAGCAGTACTTC. Protein: CASVGQGFPEQYF.

V and J are TRBV6-1 and TRBJ2-5; 9 nucleotides line up with TRBD1. Trimming took 6 bases from V and 1 from J; bases not matched to a gene: 3. The CDR3 is made up of 14 amino acids. Germline assignment: CDR1 MNHNS and CDR2 SASEGT. The CDR3 loop reads CASRPTGGQETQYF. In DNA, the CDR3 is TGTGCCAGCAGGCCGACAGGGGGCCAAGAGACCCAGTACTTC.